Below, 29 T cell receptor beta chains from the same sample are listed, as sequenced in a study of blood T cell repertoires in COVID-19. The assay was immunoSEQ multiplex PCR, and TCRdb's table has in-frame clones only and misses some. Here the sample spans about 95,000 clones, roughly 90% being singletons. Sequencing used peripheral blood. These receptors were collected from a man aged 60 to 75 with COVID-19, enrolled during active disease.

This chain joins TRBV19 and TRBJ1-5, with no clear D. V was cut by 1 base and J by 0 bases, with 7 bases left in between. The CDR3 runs 15 residues. Looked up from germline, CDR1 is LNHDA and CDR2 is SQIVND (reference sequence). This CDR3 is CASSIAKSSNQPQHF. The CDR3, as DNA: TGTGCCAGTAGTATAGCCAAATCTAGCAATCAGCCCCAGCATTTT.

The V gene is TRBV28, the J gene TRBJ2-7; D is perhaps TRBD1 (5 bases). Germline lookup yields CDR1 MDHEN and CDR2 SYDVKM. The CDR3 spans 12 residues. V was pared by 3 bases and J by 4 bases, with 7 bases between. CDR3 amino acids: CASSLGRYEQYF. DNA for the CDR3: TGTGCCAGCAGTTTGGGGCGTTACGAGCAGTACTTC.

The rearrangement joins TRBV7-8 to TRBJ2-5, with D possibly being TRBD1 (5 bases). The CDR3 is 13 residues long. Trimming took 1 base from V and 5 from J, leaving 8 bases between them. Germline-derived CDR1 and CDR2 are SGHVS and FQNEAQ. Written as DNA, the CDR3 is TGTGCCAGCAGCTTAGACGGACACGAGACCCAGTACTTC. Amino acids: CASSLDGHETQYF.

The rearrangement joins TRBV5-4 to TRBJ2-1; 13 bases match TRBD2. Germline V CDR1 and CDR2: SGHNT, YYREEE (reference sequence). CDR3 length: 13 amino acids. Trimming at V came to 4 bases and at J to 11 bases, leaving 3 bases not matched to a gene. The CDR3: CASSAGTSGKQFF. CDR3 bases: TGTGCCAGCAGCGCCGGGACTAGCGGGAAGCAGTTCTTC.

This chain links TRBV18 with TRBJ2-7; D possibly corresponds to TRBD1 (5 bases). Trimming removed 2 bases from V and 2 bases from J, with 13 bases in between. This CDR3 comprises 15 residues. Per germline, CDR1 KGHSH and CDR2 LQKENI. For the CDR3, the DNA is TGTGCCAGCTCACCATTCCAGGGTTTCACCTACGAGCAGTACTTC. Amino acid sequence: CASSPFQGFTYEQYF. The variable domain in full, completed from reference TRBV18 and TRBJ2-7, reads NAGVMQNPRHLVRRRGQEARLRCSPMKGHSHVYWYRQLPEEGLKFMVYLQKENIIDESGMPKERFSAEFPKEGPSILRIQQVVRGDSAAYFCASSPFQGFTYEQYFGPGTRLTVT.

The V gene is TRBV29-1, the J gene TRBJ2-7; the D is unclear. V was pared by 4 bases and J by 0 bases, with 19 bases between. The CDR3 has 16 amino acids. Germline CDR1 reads SQVTM; CDR2 reads ANQGSEA. For the CDR3, the DNA is TGCAGCGTTGTCGGGTCTGGTGCGGTTAGCTCCTACGAGCAGTACTTC. Translation gives CSVVGSGAVSSYEQYF.

The gene calls are TRBV21-1 and TRBJ2-3; the D segment call TRBD1 is taken from the table without a DNA check. TRBV21-1 corresponds to a pseudogene. CDR3 length: 16 amino acids. The CDR3 DNA is TGTGCCAGCAGCAACGCGAACAGGGGAAGCACAGATACGCAGTATTTT. Its translation is CASSNANRGSTDTQYF.

The chain links TRBV9 to TRBJ2-7; TRBD2 is a possible D gene (6 bases). Germline CDR1 reads SGDLS; CDR2 reads YYNGEE. V dropped 0 bases and J dropped 6 bases, with 19 bases sitting between them. The CDR3 sequence is 16 residues long. CDR3 bases: TGTGCCAGCAGCGTAGGGCCGGGGGAGTTAATGGGCGAGCAGTACTTC. Amino acid sequence: CASSVGPGELMGEQYF. Variable domain in full (rest from reference TRBV9 and TRBJ2-7): DSGVTQTPKHLITATGQRVTLRCSPRSGDLSVYWYQQSLDQGLQFLIQYYNGEERAKGNILERFSAQQFPDLHSELNLSSLELGDSALYFCASSVGPGELMGEQYFGPGTRLTVT.

The chain links TRBV7-3 to TRBJ2-1; 8 positions agree with TRBD1. Germline V gene lookup returns CDR1 SGHTA and CDR2 FQGTGA. This CDR3 has 15 amino acids. V gave up 7 bases and J gave up 4 bases; unmatched junction bases: 9. CDR3 bases: TGTGCCAGCAACCCCGGTGGACAGGGATACAATGAGCAGTTCTTC. Its protein is CASNPGGQGYNEQFF.

On this clone: One end of the junction fails to match germline, which may point to a read error. This rearrangement joins TRBV7-7 to TRBJ2-5; 14 bases line up with TRBD2. The CDR3 has 16 amino acids. The germline V gene encodes CDR1 SSHAT and CDR2 FNYEAQ (reference sequence). Written as DNA, the CDR3 is TGTGCTAGCAGCCCAAGACTAGCGGGAGGGCTTGAGACCCAGTACTTC. It yields the protein CASSPRLAGGLETQYF.

The chain carries TRBV5-1 and TRBJ2-5; TRBD2 matches at 9 bases. Germline-derived CDR1 and CDR2 are SGHRS and YFSETQ. V dropped 6 bases and J dropped 2; count of bases not matched to a gene: 8. The CDR3 is made up of 15 amino acids. CDR3 region: CASTGTSGPQETQYF. The CDR3 DNA sequence: TGCGCCAGCACCGGCACTAGCGGGCCGCAAGAGACCCAGTACTTC.

This chain connects TRBV29-1 to TRBJ1-1, with 7 bases matching TRBD1. The CDR3 is 12 residues long. CDR1 is SQVTM and CDR2 is ANQGSEA in the germline V gene. Losses at the gene ends were 3 bases for V and 4 bases for J; bases not matched to a gene: 2. The CDR3 loop reads CSVDKGATEAFF. CDR3 sequence (DNA): TGCAGCGTTGATAAGGGGGCCACTGAAGCTTTCTTT. Full variable domain (missing parts from reference TRBV29-1 and TRBJ1-1): SAVISQKPSRDICQRGTSLTIQCQVDSQVTMMFWYRQQPGQSLTLIATANQGSEATYESGFVIDKFPISRPNLTFSTLTVSNMSPEDSSIYLCSVDKGATEAFFGQGTRLTVV.

Only one count was recorded for this clone. The chain couples TRBV23-1 to TRBJ2-7; tentatively, D is TRBD2 (5 bases). TRBV23-1 is an open reading frame whose function is uncertain. The CDR3 consists of 12 residues. Trimming cost V 3 bases and J 5 bases, with 8 bases left between them. CDR3: CASSHEGHEQYF. CDR3 DNA sequence: TGCGCCAGCAGTCATGAGGGTCACGAGCAGTACTTC.

V gene TRBV7-2 combines with J gene TRBJ2-3; TRBD1 agrees at 10 bases. Losses at the gene ends were 5 bases for V and 3 bases for J; bases not matched to a gene: 5. Per germline, CDR1 SGHTA and CDR2 FQGNSA. CDR3 size: 15 residues. The CDR3: CASSPPGQGTDTQYF. CDR3 DNA sequence: TGTGCCAGCAGCCCACCGGGACAGGGGACAGATACGCAGTATTTT.

CDR3 residues: CASSQGENQETQYF. The CDR3 DNA sequence: TGTGCCAGCAGCCAAGGTGAGAACCAAGAGACCCAGTACTTC. The chain is built from TRBV3-1 (or the pseudogene TRBV3-2) and TRBJ2-5, with D uncertain. The germline V gene has CDR1 LGHDT and CDR2 YNNKEL (reference sequence). Trimming removed 1 base at V and 0 bases at J, with 6 bases between. The CDR3 runs to 14 residues.

The chain couples TRBV10-3 to TRBJ2-7; 9 nucleotides match TRBD1. The J segment lost 1 base and the V segment lost 4 bases, leaving 2 bases of the junction unmatched. The CDR3 runs to 14 residues. The germline gives CDR1 ENHRY, CDR2 SYGVKD. CDR3 sequence: CAISAGTGSYEQYF. In DNA form, the CDR3 reads TGTGCCATCAGTGCAGGGACAGGGTCCTACGAGCAGTACTTC.

The chain joins TRBV7-9 to TRBJ2-7; 9 positions match TRBD2. Looked up from germline, CDR1 is SEHNR and CDR2 is FQNEAQ (reference sequence). This CDR3 is built from 15 residues. V shed 1 base, J shed 7 bases, and the junction held 8 bases outside the gene matches. CDR3 in DNA: TGTGCCAGCAGCTTAGAAATAGCGGGAGTGGGAGAGCAGTACTTC. Amino acids: CASSLEIAGVGEQYF.

The chain uses TRBV10-1 and TRBJ2-3, with 12 bases identical to TRBD1. CDR1 and CDR2 (germline): WNHNN, SYGVQD (reference sequence). This CDR3 is 14 amino acids long. V dropped 10 bases and J dropped 2; count of bases not matched to a gene: 4. CDR3 loop: CATGQGATTDTQYF. As DNA, the CDR3 is TGCGCCACGGGACAGGGGGCAACCACAGATACGCAGTATTTT.

V gene TRBV18 combines with J gene TRBJ2-2; no clear D. The V and J ends lost 2 bases and 0 bases respectively, with 10 bases between them. The CDR3 has 16 residues. CDR1 is KGHSH and CDR2 is LQKENI in the germline V gene. Written as DNA, the CDR3 is TGTGCCAGCTCACCAATGGCAGGCCCGAACACCGGGGAGCTGTTTTTT. This gives the protein CASSPMAGPNTGELFF.

Details on this clone: An end of the junction does not agree with germline; a read error may underlie this. V usage is TRBV6-1 and J usage is TRBJ1-2, with D unclear. From germline, CDR1 is MNHNS and CDR2 SASEGT. This CDR3 is 16 amino acids long. The chain's CDR3 is CASREGFSRGDYGYTF. The DNA for the CDR3 is TGTGCCAGCAGAGAAGGTTTTTCTCGAGGTGACTATGGCTACACCTTC.

The chain recombines TRBV7-6 with TRBJ2-7; 10 positions agree with TRBD2. The germline gives CDR1 SGHVS, CDR2 FNYEAQ. Trimming took 5 bases from V and 0 from J; bases not matched to a gene: 4. This CDR3 is 15 amino acids long. Here the CDR3 reads CASSVLAGSSYEQYF. The CDR3 bases are TGTGCCAGCAGCGTACTAGCGGGGAGCTCCTACGAGCAGTACTTC.

This clone was found once. The chain joins TRBV27 to TRBJ2-7; 11 nucleotides align to TRBD2. The CDR3 is made up of 14 amino acids. Germline-derived CDR1 and CDR2 are MNHEY and SMNVEV (reference sequence). J lost 6 bases, V lost 8 bases, and 9 bases had no gene match. CDR3 amino acids: CASGIRLAGGEQYF. For the CDR3, the DNA is TGTGCCAGCGGAATTAGGCTAGCGGGAGGCGAGCAGTACTTC.

This chain links TRBV4-2 with TRBJ1-6, with TRBD1 as a possible D gene (6 bases). The CDR3 runs 16 residues. Germline V gene lookup returns CDR1 LGHNA and CDR2 YNFKEQ. Trimming removed 0 bases from V and 10 bases from J, with 16 bases in between. The CDR3 loop reads CASSQDSAGESSPLHF. CDR3 DNA: TGTGCCAGCAGCCAAGATTCGGCAGGGGAAAGCTCACCCCTCCACTTT.

The gene calls are TRBV7-3 and TRBJ1-5, with TRBD1 identical over 7 bases. Germline V gene lookup returns CDR1 SGHTA and CDR2 FQGTGA. CDR3 length: 13 residues. Trimming took 5 bases from V and 6 from J; bases not matched to a gene: 4. CDR3 sequence reads: CASSPHRGQPQHF. The CDR3 coding sequence is TGTGCCAGCAGCCCCCACAGGGGTCAGCCCCAGCATTTT.

The CDR3 region has the DNA TGTGCCAGCAGCTTGAGCGGGTTATCCTACGAGCAGTACTTC. This encodes CASSLSGLSYEQYF. J is TRBJ2-7 and V is TRBV11-1, with D maybe TRBD2 (6 bases). CDR1 and CDR2 (germline): SGHAT, FQDESV (reference sequence). There are 14 residues in the CDR3. The ends were cut back, 3 bases at V and 1 base at J, with 10 bases in the middle.

The chain has TRBV6-1 and TRBJ1-1, with 9 positions matching TRBD1. Germline V gene sequence: CDR1 MNHNS, CDR2 SASEGT. The CDR3 is made up of 14 amino acids. V shed 1 base and J 10 bases; nucleotides not matched to a gene: 7. The CDR3, as DNA: TGTGCCAGCAGTGAAGTTGGAACAGGGGGCAGAGCTTTCTTT. This gives the protein CASSEVGTGGRAFF.

This chain links TRBV11-2 with TRBJ1-2; tentatively, D is TRBD1 (6 bases). Germline V CDR1 and CDR2: SGHAT, FQNNGV. The CDR3 length is 16 residues. V lost 0 bases and J 5 bases, leaving 16 bases between the germline ends. The DNA of the CDR3 is TGTGCCAGCAGCTTAGATAGTCCAAGCCAGGGGTATGGCTACACCTTC. Translated, it gives CASSLDSPSQGYGYTF.

The chain employs TRBV9 and TRBJ1-3, with 8 bases aligning to TRBD1. The V segment lost 3 bases and the J segment 1 base; nucleotides outside the gene matches: 6. The CDR3 sequence is 16 residues long. The germline V gene encodes CDR1 SGDLS and CDR2 YYNGEE. CDR3 nucleotides: TGTGCCAGCAGCGGTGGACAGGGTGCTTCTGGAAACACCATATATTTT. The encoded protein is CASSGGQGASGNTIYF.

The gene calls are TRBV27 and TRBJ1-5; D might be TRBD1 (5 bases). Germline-derived CDR1 and CDR2 are MNHEY and SMNVEV (reference sequence). Trimming left V 6 bases short and J 5 bases short, with 11 bases between. The CDR3 has 13 amino acids. The CDR3 reads CASSISRDQPQHF. The CDR3 DNA reads TGTGCCAGCAGCATCTCCAGGGATCAGCCCCAGCATTTT.